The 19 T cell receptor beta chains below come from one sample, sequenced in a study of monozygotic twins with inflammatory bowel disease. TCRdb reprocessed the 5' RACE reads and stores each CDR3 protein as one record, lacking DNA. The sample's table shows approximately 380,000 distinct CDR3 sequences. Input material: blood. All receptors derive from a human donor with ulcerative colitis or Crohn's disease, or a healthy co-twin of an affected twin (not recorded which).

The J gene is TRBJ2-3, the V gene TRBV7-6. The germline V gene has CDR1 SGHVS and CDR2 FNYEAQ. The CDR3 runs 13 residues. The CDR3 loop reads CASSLGVQDTQYF. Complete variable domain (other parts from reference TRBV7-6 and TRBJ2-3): GAGVSQSPRYKVTKRGQDVALRCDPISGHVSLYWYRQALGQGPEFLTYFNYEAQQDKSGLPNDRFSAERPEGSISTLTIQRTEQRDSAMYRCASSLGVQDTQYFGPGTRLTVL.

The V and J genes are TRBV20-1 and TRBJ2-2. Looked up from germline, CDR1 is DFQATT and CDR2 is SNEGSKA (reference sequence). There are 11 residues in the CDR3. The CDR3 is CSAGNTGELFF.

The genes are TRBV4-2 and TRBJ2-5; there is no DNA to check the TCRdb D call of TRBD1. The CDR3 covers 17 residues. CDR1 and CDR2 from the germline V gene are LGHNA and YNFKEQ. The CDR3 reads CASSPSKGTGGQETQYF.

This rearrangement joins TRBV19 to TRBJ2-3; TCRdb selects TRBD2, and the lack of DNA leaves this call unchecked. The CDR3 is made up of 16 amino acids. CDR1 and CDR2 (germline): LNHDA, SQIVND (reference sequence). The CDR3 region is CASNTGGRYSTDTQYF.

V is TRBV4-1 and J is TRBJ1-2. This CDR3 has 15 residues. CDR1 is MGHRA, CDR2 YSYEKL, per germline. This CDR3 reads CASSQGDGTSYGYTF.

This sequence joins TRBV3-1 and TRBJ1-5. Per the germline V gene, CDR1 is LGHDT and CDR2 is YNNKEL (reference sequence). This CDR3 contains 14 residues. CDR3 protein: CASSQVTDGGPQHF.

The CDR3 reads CASSLAGQGGNQPQHF. The chain uses TRBV13 and TRBJ1-5; TCRdb picks TRBD1, but there is no DNA to check that call. This CDR3 has 16 residues. Germline V gene data show CDR1 as PRHDT and CDR2 as FYEKMQ (reference sequence).

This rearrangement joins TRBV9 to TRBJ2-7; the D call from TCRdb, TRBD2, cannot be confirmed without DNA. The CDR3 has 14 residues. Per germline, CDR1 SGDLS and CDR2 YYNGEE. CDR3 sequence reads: CASSVRKSVAERYF.

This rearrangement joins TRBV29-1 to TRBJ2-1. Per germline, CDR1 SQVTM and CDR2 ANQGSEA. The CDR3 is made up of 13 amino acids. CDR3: CSVGVRSYNEQFF.

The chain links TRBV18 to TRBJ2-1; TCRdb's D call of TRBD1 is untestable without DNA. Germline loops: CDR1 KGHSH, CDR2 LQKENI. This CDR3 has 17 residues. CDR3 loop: CASSPPLYQGANNEQFF. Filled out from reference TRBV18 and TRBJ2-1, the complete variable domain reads NAGVMQNPRHLVRRRGQEARLRCSPMKGHSHVYWYRQLPEEGLKFMVYLQKENIIDESGMPKERFSAEFPKEGPSILRIQQVVRGDSAAYFCASSPPLYQGANNEQFFGPGTRLTVL.

The CDR3 reads CASSPAGLAGWTDTQYF. V and J are TRBV5-1 and TRBJ2-3; TCRdb picks TRBD2, but there is no DNA to check that call. The CDR3 consists of 17 residues. Germline V CDR1 and CDR2: SGHRS, YFSETQ.

This CDR3 is CASSPDPGLEAFF. The chain combines TRBV5-1 with TRBJ1-1. The germline CDR1 and CDR2 sequences are SGHRS and YFSETQ. The CDR3 spans 13 residues.

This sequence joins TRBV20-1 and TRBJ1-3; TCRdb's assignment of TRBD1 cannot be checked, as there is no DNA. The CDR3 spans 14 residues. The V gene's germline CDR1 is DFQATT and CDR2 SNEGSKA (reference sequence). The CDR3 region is CSAPTTGLGNTIYF.

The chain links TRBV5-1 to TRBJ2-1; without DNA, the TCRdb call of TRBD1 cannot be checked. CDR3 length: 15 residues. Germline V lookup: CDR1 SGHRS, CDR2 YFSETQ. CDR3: CASSFSQGEYNEQFF.

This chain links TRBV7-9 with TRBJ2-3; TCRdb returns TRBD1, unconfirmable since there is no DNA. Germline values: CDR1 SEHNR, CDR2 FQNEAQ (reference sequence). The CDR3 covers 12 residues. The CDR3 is CASRGVKNTQYF.

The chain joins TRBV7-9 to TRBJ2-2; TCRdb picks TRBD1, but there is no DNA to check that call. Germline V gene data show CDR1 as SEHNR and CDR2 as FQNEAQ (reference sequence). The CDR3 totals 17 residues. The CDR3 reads CASSLPGQGASTGELFF.

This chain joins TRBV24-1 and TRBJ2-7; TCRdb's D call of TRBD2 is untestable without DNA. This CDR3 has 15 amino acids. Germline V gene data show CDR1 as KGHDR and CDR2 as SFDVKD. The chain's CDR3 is CATSGNGLASYEQYF.

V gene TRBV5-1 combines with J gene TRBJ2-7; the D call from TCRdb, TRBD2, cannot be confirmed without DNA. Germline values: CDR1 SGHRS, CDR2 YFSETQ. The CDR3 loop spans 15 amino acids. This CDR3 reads CASSFGLAGDYEQYF.

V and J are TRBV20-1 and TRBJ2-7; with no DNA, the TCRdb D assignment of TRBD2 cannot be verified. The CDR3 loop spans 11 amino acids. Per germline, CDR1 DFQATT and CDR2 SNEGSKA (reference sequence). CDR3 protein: CSARGLALQYF.